Presented here are 12 T cell receptor beta chains from one specimen sequenced in a study of T-cell reconstitution after alpha-beta-depleted transplantation in children. Preparation of the TCRbeta library used unique molecular identifiers. TCRdb passed the PCR reads through MiXCR, listing each CDR3 protein once. In the table there are about 980,000 distinct CDR3 sequences, roughly 29% of which are singletons. Sequenced here: PBMCs, mostly from graft donor cells, sampled 360 days after TCRalphabeta/CD19-depleted stem cell transplant. The receptors stem from a boy under three years old who had a stem cell transplant for SCID, so the T cells may come from the graft donor.

This chain uses TRBV6-1 with TRBJ2-3, with 8 bases that match TRBD2. Germline CDR1 is MNHNS and CDR2 is SASEGT. The CDR3 has 14 residues. V dropped 10 bases and J dropped 1; count of bases not matched to a gene: 7. The CDR3, as DNA: TGTGCCACCACGGGGGGGCCCCGCACAGATACGCAGTATTTT. Translating gives CATTGGPRTDTQYF.

This clonotype showed up just once. The chain recombines TRBV11-1 with TRBJ2-3; TRBD2 might be the D (6 bases). V was shortened by 2 bases and J by 1 base, with 19 bases between the two germline ends. Germline CDR1 reads SGHAT; CDR2 reads FQDESV (reference sequence). This CDR3 region has 18 residues. This CDR3 reads CASSLRVGGEIGTDTQYF. The CDR3 DNA sequence: TGTGCCAGCAGCTTACGGGTCGGCGGGGAGATCGGCACAGATACGCAGTATTTT.

About this clonotype itself: This could be a read error, since a much larger clone is one nucleotide away. It is likely a read error, because the conserved phenylalanine at the end of the CDR3 is missing. The rearrangement links TRBV7-9 to TRBJ2-2, with a possible D match to TRBD1 (5 bases). Per germline, CDR1 SEHNR and CDR2 FQNEAQ (reference sequence). CDR3 length equals 15 residues. Trimming took off 1 base at V and 0 bases at J, with 6 bases between the two ends. The CDR3 region has the DNA TGTGCCAGCAGCTTAGACAGGCCGAACACCGGGGAGCTGTTTGTT. This encodes CASSLDRPNTGELFV.

This sequence joins TRBV6-1 and TRBJ1-4; weak D call: TRBD1 (5 bases). The length of the CDR3 is 14 residues. Deletions cut 3 bases from V and 1 base from J, with 6 bases between. Germline assignment: CDR1 MNHNS and CDR2 SASEGT. Written as DNA, the CDR3 is TGTGCCAGCAGTGAGGACAAAACTAATGAAAAACTGTTTTTT. Translation: CASSEDKTNEKLFF.

This clonotype has just a few counts. CDR3: CASSKLPQGLQNYGYTF. For the CDR3, the DNA is TGTGCCAGCAGCAAATTGCCACAGGGTCTCCAAAACTATGGCTACACCTTC. The V and J genes are TRBV21-1 and TRBJ1-2; TRBD1 is taken as the D call from the table, unchecked against the DNA. TRBV21-1 corresponds to a pseudogene. This CDR3 contains 17 residues.

This clonotype was seen a handful of times. The J gene is TRBJ1-1, the V gene TRBV10-3, with TRBD1 matching 8 bases. Trimming at V came to 9 bases and at J to 0 bases, leaving 3 bases not matched to a gene. Germline V CDR1 and CDR2: ENHRY, SYGVKD. The CDR3 covers 13 residues. As DNA, the CDR3 is TGTGCCATGGGGACAGGACTGAACACTGAAGCTTTCTTT. The encoded protein is CAMGTGLNTEAFF.

This clonotype showed up just a few times. The chain uses TRBV11-1 and TRBJ2-3; no reliable D call. This CDR3 comprises 15 residues. The germline gives CDR1 SGHAT, CDR2 FQDESV (reference sequence). Trimming shortened V by 4 bases and J by 0 bases, and 11 bases separated the two germline ends. The CDR3 DNA reads as TGTGCCAGCAGCTATATGGCGAAGAGCACAGATACGCAGTATTTT. As protein: CASSYMAKSTDTQYF. Using reference TRBV11-1 and TRBJ2-3 for the parts outside the CDR3, the full variable domain is EAEVAQSPRYKITEKSQAVAFWCDPISGHATLYWYRQILGQGPELLVQFQDESVVDDSQLPKDRFSAERLKGVDSTLKIQPAELGDSAMYLCASSYMAKSTDTQYFGPGTRLTVL.

The CDR3 bases are TGTGCCAGCAGTTTATCTCGGCTAGCGGGGGCTGGCGAGACCCAGTACTTC. Translating gives CASSLSRLAGAGETQYF. The rearrangement uses TRBV12-3 or TRBV12-4 and TRBJ2-5; 10 nucleotides agree with TRBD2. The CDR3 has 17 residues. J gave up 5 bases and V 2 bases, and 11 bases lay outside the gene matches.

This clonotype was detected only a few times. This rearrangement joins TRBV5-1 to TRBJ2-5; 8 bases are a match to TRBD1. Germline V gene lookup returns CDR1 SGHRS and CDR2 YFSETQ. V shed 6 bases, J shed 5 bases, and the junction held 9 bases outside the gene matches. This CDR3 is 14 amino acids long. CDR3 sequence reads: CASNYGQGLETQYF. DNA of the CDR3: TGCGCCAGCAACTACGGACAGGGCTTGGAGACCCAGTACTTC.

This clonotype was observed a handful of times. This chain uses TRBV5-6 with TRBJ2-7, with 9 bases aligning to TRBD1. There are 15 residues in the CDR3. The trim removed 0 bases at V and 3 bases at J, leaving 4 bases unmatched. Germline CDR1 SGHDT, CDR2 YYEEEE. This CDR3 is CASSLVGTGHYEQYF. DNA for the CDR3: TGTGCCAGCAGCTTGGTGGGGACAGGGCACTACGAGCAGTACTTC.

The V gene is TRBV5-5, the J gene TRBJ1-5, with a possible D match to TRBD1 (6 bases). Trimming left V 1 base short and J 3 bases short, with 8 bases between. CDR1 SGHKS and CDR2 YYEKEE come from the germline V gene (reference sequence). The CDR3 contains 14 residues. The CDR3 is CASSLYRDNQPQHF. Written as DNA, the CDR3 is TGTGCCAGCAGCTTGTACAGGGACAATCAGCCCCAGCATTTT.

The chain recombines TRBV7-6 with TRBJ2-3; TRBD2 matches at 12 bases. Germline values: CDR1 SGHVS, CDR2 FNYEAQ. V lost 5 bases and J lost 4; bases outside the gene matches: 16. The CDR3 loop spans 19 amino acids. In DNA form, the CDR3 reads TGTGCCAGCAGCGACTCCGGACTGGGACTAGCGGGCTATCCAGATACGCAGTATTTT. It encodes CASSDSGLGLAGYPDTQYF.